This T cell receptor beta chain was identified during a study of graft-versus-host responses after intestinal transplantation (dated by TCRdb to the early 2020s). Looking at the study overall: The transplants that recipients got were multivisceral, liver-intestinal, or isolated intestinal. Donor T cell macrochimerism was defined as a peak of at least 4% donor T cells among recipient peripheral blood mononuclear cells. After intestinal transplantation, graft-versus-host and host-versus-graft alloreactive T cell clones in the graft, circulation and bone marrow were tracked using bulk TCR-beta CDR3 sequencing. To identify alloreactive clones, pre-transplant mixed lymphocyte reaction products were sequenced and compared with unstimulated pre-transplant donor and recipient T cells. Every recipient was given anti-thymocyte globulin induction, then maintenance tacrolimus and steroids for two to three years. Rather than going through the commercial service, samples from a few later patients were sequenced in-house on an Illumina MiSeq and processed with MiXCR. The cohort enrolled about two dozen intestinal transplant recipients including one retransplant, and a few patients lacking pretransplant specimens were excluded.

A word on this clone: Its antigen remains undetermined. One base away there is no much larger clone; base qualities are not given.

Libraries came from the immunoSEQ multiplex PCR assay. For most patients, high-throughput TCR-beta CDR3 sequencing of genomic DNA was performed by Adaptive Biotechnologies. The authors processed their data as follows. TCR sequencing data for 15 to 20 patients were retrieved from Adaptive's ImmunoSEQ software; three other patients were processed with MiXCR and VDJtools. CDR3 nucleotide sequences shared between donor and recipient were removed because their origin could not be assigned. Alloreactive clones required at least 2-fold expansion over unstimulated cells and minimum CFSE-low frequency of 0.002% (template counts) or 0.001% (read counts). Clones were considered mappable if detected in sequenced pre-transplant spleen, lymph node, or MLR CFSE-low populations of the donor or recipient. Cumulative frequency of alloreactive clones was calculated as a percentage of all sequences weighted by copy number. TCRdb mirrors the immuneACCESS table, restricted to in-frame sequences. Some clones are absent from its copies; in checked studies, under half trace to an unresolved V gene, and the reason for the others is unknown. That table gives V, J and clone size, and the DNA gave D and trimming. Across this sample there are 15,000 to 20,000 clones, with 80% to 95% seen only once. The top ten clonotypes cover under 2% of the sample.

Overall study results and their limits: The conclusions were limited by the relatively low number and heterogeneity of the intestinal transplant patients. High GvH to HvG T cell clonal ratios were observed in the allografts of patients with donor T cell macrochimerism. GvH clones turned up in recipient bone marrow, with some appearing earlier in ileal mucosa or blood, a pattern consistent with an intestinal mucosal origin. Early after transplant, declines in HvG clones were associated with peak levels of circulating GvH clones.

Blood samples were collected up to 4 times in the first month after transplant and then at least monthly when available. From V the trimming removes 8 bases and from J it removes 0 bases, while the gene matches leave 4 bases of the junction unaccounted for. CDR1 MGHDK and CDR2 SYGVNS are derived from the germline V gene. Including the terminal cysteine and phenylalanine, the CDR3 comprises 14 residues. The only DNA kept is the CDR3, 42 bases in frame from the first base. The receptor comes from a human patient who received an intestinal transplant, so some T cells may come from the graft donor. Sequenced here: PBMCs, sampled about 350 days after transplant. Recombination joined TRBV25-1 with TRBJ2-3; 8 central bases correspond to TRBD1. CDR3 sequence: CASRRQGSTDTQYF. The DNA is TGTGCCAGCCGACGACAGGGGAGCACAGATACGCAGTATTTT.